This T cell receptor (beta chain) was identified during a study of shared clonotypes between healthy human individuals. Findings and limits, study-wide: Larger estimated richness was generally seen in naive subsets than in memory subsets. The expectation was that sequencing depth would affect clonotype sharing among donors.

Only one count was recorded for this clone. Its antigen is currently unknown. Libraries were prepared by immunoSEQ multiplex PCR; TCRdb keeps only in-frame clonotypes and omits some of them. The table lists about 2.1 million clones, more than 85% of them singletons, with 1.5% to 2% in the top ten. Per the germline V gene, CDR1 is SGHTA and CDR2 is FQGNSA. V lost 5 bases to trimming and J lost 2 bases, with 7 bases between them. The CDR3 is 12 residues long. CD45RO-negative CD8 cells positively selected for CCR7 made up the naive population, which excluded terminally differentiated effector memory CD45RA+ cells.

Sequencing input: naive CD8+ T cells from PBMCs. The J gene is TRBJ2-7, the V gene TRBV7-2; no definite D call. The TCR sequence derives from a man aged 18 to 30 in good health. Some clones in this sample may be carry-over from other donors' samples. The CDR3 sequence is CASSQDPYEQYF. CDR3 sequence (DNA): TGTGCCAGCAGCCAAGACCCCTACGAGCAGTACTTC.